This TCR beta chain was recovered during a study of blood T cell repertoires in COVID-19. The overall study: Whether acute or convalescent, the COVID-19 samples came from the United States, Italy and Spain.

Original data processing: Cell counts per sample came from amplifying reference gene primers. Produced via immunoSEQ multiplex PCR; TCRdb's table is partial and in-frame only. V, J and clone size are taken as reported in that table, and D and trimming were inferred from the DNA itself. The profile shows 200,000 to 250,000 clones, roughly 85% of them singletons. J gave up 8 bases and V 4 bases, and 3 bases lay outside the gene matches. CDR3 length equals 14 residues. From germline, CDR1 is MNHEY and CDR2 SVGAGI. V and J are TRBV6-5 and TRBJ1-6; TRBD1 matches 9 bases. This receptor was taken from a woman of 80 years or more with acute or convalescent COVID-19. The sequenced material came from peripheral blood. The DNA for the CDR3 is TGTGCCAGCAGTTCCGGGACAGGGTATTCACCCCTCCACTTT. Translation: CASSSGTGYSPLHF.